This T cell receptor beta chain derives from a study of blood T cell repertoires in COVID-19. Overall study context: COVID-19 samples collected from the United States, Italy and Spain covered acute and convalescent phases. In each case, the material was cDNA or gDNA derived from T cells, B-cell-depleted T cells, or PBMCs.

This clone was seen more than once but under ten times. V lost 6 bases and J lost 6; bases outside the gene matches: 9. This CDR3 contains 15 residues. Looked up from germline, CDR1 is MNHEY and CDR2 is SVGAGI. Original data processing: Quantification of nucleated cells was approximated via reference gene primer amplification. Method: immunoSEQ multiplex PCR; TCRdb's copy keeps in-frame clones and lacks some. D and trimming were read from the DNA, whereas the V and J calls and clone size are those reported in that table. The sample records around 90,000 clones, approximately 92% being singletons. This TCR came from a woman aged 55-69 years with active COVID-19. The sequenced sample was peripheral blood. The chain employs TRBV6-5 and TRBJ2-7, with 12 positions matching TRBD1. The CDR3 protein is CASSAGGQGAFEQYF. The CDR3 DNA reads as TGTGCCAGCAGCGCAGGGGGACAGGGGGCATTCGAGCAGTACTTC.